The 11 T cell receptor beta chains below all came from one sample that was sequenced in a study of blood T cell repertoires in COVID-19. Generated by immunoSEQ multiplex PCR, the TCRdb table keeps only in-frame clones and is missing some. The table lists 200,000 to 250,000 clones, approximately 86% of them singletons. The sequencing input was PBMCs or T cells enriched from blood (not recorded which). Receptor source: a woman younger than 45 with acute COVID-19.

This sequence joins TRBV6-5 and TRBJ1-5; TRBD1 is a possible D gene (6 bases). Germline values: CDR1 MNHEY, CDR2 SVGAGI. CDR3 size: 15 residues. The V and J ends lost 6 bases and 5 bases respectively, with 17 bases between them. DNA of the CDR3: TGTGCCAGCAGGTTGACAGGCGACGGTGATCAGCCCCAGCATTTT. The encoded protein is CASRLTGDGDQPQHF.

The V and J genes are TRBV4-2 and TRBJ1-1; D is possibly TRBD1 (6 bases). Germline V gives CDR1 LGHNA, CDR2 YNFKEQ. CDR3 length: 14 amino acids. With 4 bases removed from V and 3 bases from J, the gap between germline ends came to 12 bases. The CDR3 spells CASSRDRRDTEAFF. CDR3 DNA sequence: TGTGCCAGCAGCCGAGACAGGAGGGACACTGAAGCTTTCTTT.

The rearrangement uses TRBV28 and TRBJ2-1, with a weak D call TRBD2 (5 bases). This CDR3 region has 12 residues. CDR1 MDHEN and CDR2 SYDVKM come from the germline V gene. The V end was cut by 4 bases, the J end by 4 bases, with 5 bases between. This CDR3 is CASSWTYNEQFF. CDR3 sequence (DNA): TGTGCCAGCAGTTGGACTTACAATGAGCAGTTCTTC. The whole variable domain, filled in from reference TRBV28 and TRBJ2-1, reads DVKVTQSSRYLVKRTGEKVFLECVQDMDHENMFWYRQDPGLGLRLIYFSYDVKMKEKGDIPEGYSVSREKKERFSLILESASTNQTSMYLCASSWTYNEQFFGPGTRLTVL.

The chain is built from TRBV10-2 and TRBJ1-6; D perhaps matches TRBD1 (5 bases). The CDR3 runs 18 residues. V was shortened by 0 bases and J by 0 bases, with 12 bases between the two germline ends. Looked up from germline, CDR1 is WSHSY and CDR2 is SAAADI. The CDR3 DNA sequence: TGCGCCAGCAGTGAGTCTGTGGGGCAGTACTCCTATAATTCACCCCTCCACTTT. Its protein is CASSESVGQYSYNSPLHF.

The chain has TRBV27 and TRBJ2-1; TRBD1 matches 10 bases. V lost 4 bases to trimming and J lost 12 bases; unmatched junction nucleotides: 12. This CDR3 region has 15 residues. Germline V lookup: CDR1 MNHEY, CDR2 SMNVEV (reference sequence). The CDR3 here is CASSYHGQGDRWQFF. CDR3 bases: TGTGCCAGCAGTTATCACGGACAGGGGGACAGGTGGCAGTTCTTC.

The chain joins TRBV30 to TRBJ2-7, with 9 bases identical to TRBD1. Trimming removed 4 bases from V and 7 bases from J; junction bases left unmatched: 2. This CDR3 has 11 amino acids. The V gene's germline CDR1 is GTSNPN and CDR2 SVGIG (reference sequence). CDR3 sequence reads: CAWTTGGEQYF. CDR3 DNA: TGTGCCTGGACGACAGGGGGGGAGCAGTACTTC.

Concerning this clone itself: The same CDR3 can be traced to other DNA sequences in this sample. The V call is TRBV5-1, the J call TRBJ1-2, with 8 bases identical to TRBD1. CDR1 is SGHRS, CDR2 YFSETQ, per germline. This CDR3 region has 14 residues. With 0 bases clipped from V and 6 bases from J, the junction kept 4 bases outside the gene matches. The DNA for the CDR3 is TGCGCCAGCAGCTTGGCCGACAGGGGAAATGGCTACACCTTC. As protein: CASSLADRGNGYTF.

This clone has only one observation. The rearrangement links TRBV7-2 to TRBJ1-2, with D perhaps TRBD1 (5 bases). V was clipped by 0 bases and J by 8 bases, with 10 bases between them. The germline CDR1 and CDR2 sequences are SGHTA and FQGNSA. The CDR3 loop spans 13 amino acids. This chain's CDR3 is CASSLAQGSGYTF. The CDR3 bases are TGTGCCAGCAGCTTAGCTCAGGGTAGCGGCTACACCTTC. Drawing the rest from reference TRBV7-2 and TRBJ1-2, the complete variable domain is GAGVSQSPSNKVTEKGKDVELRCDPISGHTALYWYRQSLGQGLEFLIYFQGNSAPDKSGLPSDRFSAERTGGSVSTLTIQRTQQEDSAVYLCASSLAQGSGYTFGSGTRLTVV.

Details on this clone: Other DNA sequences from this sample encode an identical CDR3 as well. The chain's CDR3 is CASSVAGNTEAFF. The CDR3 DNA is TGTGCCAGCAGCGTAGCAGGGAACACTGAAGCTTTCTTT. V and J are TRBV9 and TRBJ1-1, with D unresolved. Germline V gives CDR1 SGDLS, CDR2 YYNGEE. Trimming took 0 bases from V and 1 from J, leaving 4 bases between them. This CDR3 is built from 13 residues. The entire variable domain, with the rest obtained from reference TRBV9 and TRBJ1-1, is as follows: DSGVTQTPKHLITATGQRVTLRCSPRSGDLSVYWYQQSLDQGLQFLIQYYNGEERAKGNILERFSAQQFPDLHSELNLSSLELGDSALYFCASSVAGNTEAFFGQGTRLTVV.

The chain uses TRBV29-1 and TRBJ2-7; D gene unclear. CDR1 is SQVTM, CDR2 ANQGSEA, per germline. V dropped 7 bases and J dropped 5 bases, with 15 bases sitting between them. This CDR3 is 12 amino acids long. The CDR3 DNA reads TGCAGCGCCCGGCCCGGGTCCCACGAGCAGTACTTC. This codes for CSARPGSHEQYF.

The rearrangement uses TRBV9 and TRBJ1-2; 8 bases map to TRBD1. This CDR3 comprises 17 residues. The V gene end was trimmed by 0 bases and the J gene end by 4 bases; junction bases not matched to a gene: 11. CDR1 is SGDLS, CDR2 YYNGEE, per germline. The CDR3 loop reads CASSVAPDRELVYGYTF. In DNA, the CDR3 is TGTGCCAGCAGCGTAGCGCCGGACAGGGAACTGGTCTATGGCTACACCTTC. Looking up the rest from reference TRBV9 and TRBJ1-2 gives the full variable domain: DSGVTQTPKHLITATGQRVTLRCSPRSGDLSVYWYQQSLDQGLQFLIQYYNGEERAKGNILERFSAQQFPDLHSELNLSSLELGDSALYFCASSVAPDRELVYGYTFGSGTRLTVV.